Following are 8 T cell receptor beta chains from one sample sequenced in a study of T cell responses to AZD1222 COVID-19 vaccine. Profiled with immunoSEQ multiplex PCR; TCRdb holds only in-frame clones, not every one. The sample shows over 120,000 clones, roughly 91% of them seen only once. The input for sequencing was peripheral blood, taken on day 0 of AZD1222 vaccination. Receptors were obtained from an adult in good health.

This rearrangement joins TRBV11-2 to TRBJ2-7; possible D gene TRBD2, 6 bases. The length of the CDR3 is 14 residues. Germline values: CDR1 SGHAT, CDR2 FQNNGV. Trimming stripped 3 bases from V and 4 bases from J, with 13 bases between. The CDR3 nucleotides read TGTGCCAGCAGCTTGGCGGGACGGGTGTACGAGCAGTACTTC. Protein: CASSLAGRVYEQYF.

The chain joins TRBV30 to TRBJ1-1; no firm D call. This CDR3 spans 13 amino acids. Germline CDR1 reads GTSNPN; CDR2 reads SVGIG (reference sequence). V dropped 2 bases and J dropped 7 bases, with 14 bases sitting between them. The CDR3 reads CAWSTGSSGEAFF. In DNA form, the CDR3 reads TGTGCCTGGAGTACGGGGAGTTCGGGTGAAGCTTTCTTT.

In its sample, this clone was seen once. This chain links TRBV2 with TRBJ2-6, with a possible D match to TRBD1 (6 bases). CDR1 is SNHLY, CDR2 FYNNEI, per germline. V was clipped by 8 bases and J by 0 bases, with 11 bases between them. There are 15 residues in the CDR3. For the CDR3, the DNA is TGTGCCAGCGGCGACAGGCACTCTGGGGCCAACGTCCTGACTTTC. Its translation is CASGDRHSGANVLTF. The full variable domain, rest sourced from reference TRBV2 and TRBJ2-6, is EPEVTQTPSHQVTQMGQEVILRCVPISNHLYFYWYRQILGQKVEFLVSFYNNEISEKSEIFDDQFSVERPDGSNFTLKIRSTKLEDSAMYFCASGDRHSGANVLTFGAGSRLTVL.

The chain recombines TRBV19 with TRBJ1-1; TRBD1 aligns across 7 bases. The CDR3 runs to 16 residues. Germline CDR1 reads LNHDA; CDR2 reads SQIVND (reference sequence). V gave up 5 bases and J gave up 4 bases; unmatched junction bases: 13. The CDR3 nucleotides read TGTGCCAGTAGTCAATTACGGACAGGCGGGTCCACTGAAGCTTTCTTT. Translated, it gives CASSQLRTGGSTEAFF. Full variable domain (missing parts from reference TRBV19 and TRBJ1-1): DGGITQSPKYLFRKEGQNVTLSCEQNLNHDAMYWYRQDPGQGLRLIYYSQIVNDFQKGDIAEGYSVSREKKESFPLTVTSAQKNPTAFYLCASSQLRTGGSTEAFFGQGTRLTVV.

The genes are TRBV19 and TRBJ1-2; the D gene is possibly TRBD1 (6 bases). The CDR3 loop spans 13 amino acids. With 3 bases removed from V and 2 bases from J, the gap between germline ends came to 7 bases. The germline V gene has CDR1 LNHDA and CDR2 SQIVND (reference sequence). Here the CDR3 reads CASSIQGNYGYTF. The DNA for the CDR3 is TGTGCCAGTAGTATTCAGGGGAACTATGGCTACACCTTC.

The gene calls are TRBV2 and TRBJ2-5, with D tentatively TRBD1 or TRBD2 (7 bases each). V lost 9 bases, J lost 5 bases, and 19 bases lay in between. Germline V gives CDR1 SNHLY, CDR2 FYNNEI. This CDR3 has 14 residues. DNA for the CDR3: TGTGCCAGTGGGGAGGGGGCGATTAGCGAGACCCAGTACTTC. Translation: CASGEGAISETQYF. The full variable domain, rest sourced from reference TRBV2 and TRBJ2-5, is EPEVTQTPSHQVTQMGQEVILRCVPISNHLYFYWYRQILGQKVEFLVSFYNNEISEKSEIFDDQFSVERPDGSNFTLKIRSTKLEDSAMYFCASGEGAISETQYFGPGTRLLVL.

The V and J genes are TRBV7-9 and TRBJ1-2; maybe TRBD1 (5 bases). Germline V CDR1 and CDR2: SEHNR, FQNEAQ (reference sequence). V lost 3 bases and J lost 0, with 11 bases in between. The CDR3 is 15 residues long. Here the CDR3 DNA reads TGTGCCAGCAGCTTGAGGGCACAGGCTAACTATGGCTACACCTTC. It specifies CASSLRAQANYGYTF.

V and J are TRBV24-1 and TRBJ1-2; 9 nucleotides agree with TRBD1. CDR1 is KGHDR and CDR2 is SFDVKD in the germline V gene. The CDR3 sequence is 14 residues long. Trimming at V came to 2 bases and at J to 7 bases, leaving 4 bases not matched to a gene. CDR3 in amino acids: CATSDYGQGTGYTF. CDR3 coding DNA: TGTGCCACCAGTGATTACGGACAGGGGACTGGCTACACCTTC.